The 9 T cell receptor beta chains presented below share a single source sample, sequenced in a study of human T cells and chemical hapten exposure. Documented time point: pre-sensitization, week 0. As for treatment: therapeutic diphenylcyclopropenone sensitization with weekly scalp DPC. TCRdb fed the RACE reads into MiXCR, producing one record per CDR3 protein. The table records 95,000 to 150,000 distinct CDR3 sequences, roughly 12% of them present only once. Sequenced material: whole blood, taken in connection with sensitization to the hapten diphenylcyclopropenone (DPC). Receptors were obtained from a woman between 18 and 29 years old with alopecia areata. Some clones in this sample may be carry-over from other donors' samples.

The rearrangement links TRBV7-8 to TRBJ2-1; weak D call: TRBD2 (5 bases). This CDR3 spans 13 amino acids. The germline V gene encodes CDR1 SGHVS and CDR2 FQNEAQ. The V end was cut by 5 bases, the J end by 5 bases, with 10 bases between. The CDR3 nucleotides read TGTGCCAGCAGCCCCCGGGGAGACAATGAGCAGTTCTTC. Amino acids: CASSPRGDNEQFF. The entire variable domain, with the rest obtained from reference TRBV7-8 and TRBJ2-1, is as follows: GAGVSQSPRYKVAKRGQDVALRCDPISGHVSLFWYQQALGQGPEFLTYFQNEAQLDKSGLPSDRFFAERPEGSVSTLKIQRTQQEDSAVYLCASSPRGDNEQFFGPGTRLTVL.

This clonotype has more than one count but fewer than ten. As DNA, the CDR3 is TGTGCCAGCAGTTTAAACAACCAAGAGACCCAGTACTTC. It translates to CASSLNNQETQYF. The V call is TRBV27, the J call TRBJ2-5; no reliable D call. Trimming removed 2 bases at V and 0 bases at J, with 4 bases between. The CDR3 sequence is 13 residues long. Germline V gene lookup returns CDR1 MNHEY and CDR2 SMNVEV (reference sequence).

This clonotype was observed a handful of times. The chain joins TRBV24-1 to TRBJ2-1, with 8 bases lining up with TRBD1. The CDR3 is made up of 13 amino acids. Losses at the gene ends were 2 bases for V and 8 bases for J; bases not matched to a gene: 1. CDR1 and CDR2 (germline): KGHDR, SFDVKD. Here the CDR3 DNA reads TGTGCCACCAGTGATTCGACAGGGGATGAGCAGTTCTTC. Encoded protein: CATSDSTGDEQFF.

This clonotype was recorded many times. This chain connects TRBV18 to TRBJ1-1; D unresolved. Trimming pared 1 base from V and 1 base from J, leaving 4 bases between. Germline V gene lookup returns CDR1 KGHSH and CDR2 LQKENI. The CDR3 contains 13 residues. CDR3 DNA sequence: TGTGCCAGCTCACCACGACAGAACACTGAAGCTTTCTTT. This gives the protein CASSPRQNTEAFF.

This clonotype was picked up a small number of times. The rearrangement uses TRBV29-1 and TRBJ1-1; TRBD1 is a possible D gene (6 bases). The CDR3 is 13 amino acids. The germline V gene encodes CDR1 SQVTM and CDR2 ANQGSEA. Trimming shortened V by 0 bases and J by 8 bases, and 13 bases separated the two germline ends. Here the CDR3 DNA reads TGCAGCGTTGAAGAGCCGGCAGGGGTCGAAGCTTTCTTT. Its protein product is CSVEEPAGVEAFF.

CDR3 sequence: CASSLGNKGGYEQYF. Here the CDR3 DNA reads TGTGCCAGCAGCTTAGGGAATAAAGGGGGGTACGAGCAGTACTTC. The V gene is TRBV7-2, the J gene TRBJ2-7, with D perhaps being TRBD1 or TRBD2 (6 bases each). The CDR3 is 15 residues long. V dropped 1 base and J dropped 4 bases, with 14 bases sitting between them. Per the germline V gene, CDR1 is SGHTA and CDR2 is FQGNSA.

This clonotype was observed a few times. J is TRBJ2-7 and V is TRBV9, with unresolved D. CDR3 length equals 14 residues. The germline V gene encodes CDR1 SGDLS and CDR2 YYNGEE. The V end was cut by 0 bases, the J end by 2 bases, with 9 bases between. CDR3 sequence: CASSVDRAAYEQYF. The CDR3 DNA reads TGTGCCAGCAGCGTAGATAGGGCGGCCTACGAGCAGTACTTC.

As to this clonotype: Its ends do not fully match the called genes, so a read error is possible. The chain links TRBV20-1 to TRBJ2-3, with 8 positions matching TRBD2. The length of the CDR3 is 17 residues. Germline CDR1 and CDR2: DFQATT and SNEGSKA (reference sequence). The CDR3 sequence: CSARVPGGVTSTDTQYF. CDR3 nucleotides: TGCAGTGCAAGAGTACCCGGGGGGGTGACTAGCACAGATACGCAGTATTTT.

V is TRBV30 and J is TRBJ1-1; D possibly corresponds to TRBD1 (5 bases). The CDR3 loop spans 13 amino acids. V gave up 5 bases and J gave up 5 bases, with 15 bases separating them. Germline assignment: CDR1 GTSNPN and CDR2 SVGIG (reference sequence). CDR3 DNA: TGTGCCTGGGGGGACCGGGGGAGGACTGAAGCTTTCTTT. Translated: CAWGDRGRTEAFF.